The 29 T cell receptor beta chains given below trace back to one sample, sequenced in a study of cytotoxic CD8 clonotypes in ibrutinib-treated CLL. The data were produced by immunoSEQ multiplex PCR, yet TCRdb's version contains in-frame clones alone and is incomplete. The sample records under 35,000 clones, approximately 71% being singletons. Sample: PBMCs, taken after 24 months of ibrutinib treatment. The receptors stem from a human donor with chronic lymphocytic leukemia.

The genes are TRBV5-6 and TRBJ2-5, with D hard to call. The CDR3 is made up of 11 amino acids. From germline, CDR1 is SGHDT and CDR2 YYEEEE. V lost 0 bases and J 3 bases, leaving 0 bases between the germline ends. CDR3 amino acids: CASSLEETQYF. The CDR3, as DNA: TGTGCCAGCAGCTTGGAAGAGACCCAGTACTTC.

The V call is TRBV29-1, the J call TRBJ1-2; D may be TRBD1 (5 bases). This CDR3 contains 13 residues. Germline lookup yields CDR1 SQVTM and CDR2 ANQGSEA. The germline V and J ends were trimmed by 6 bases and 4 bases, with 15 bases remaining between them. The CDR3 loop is CSVRDGVLYGYTF. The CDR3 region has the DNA TGCAGCGTCCGGGACGGAGTCCTCTATGGCTACACCTTC.

CDR3 residues: CATGTGIKGNTIYF. The CDR3, as DNA: TGTGCCACCGGGACAGGGATAAAAGGAAACACCATATATTTT. V usage is TRBV10-3 and J usage is TRBJ1-3, with 9 nucleotides matching TRBD1. The CDR3 covers 14 residues. The germline V gene has CDR1 ENHRY and CDR2 SYGVKD. V was pared by 10 bases and J by 4 bases, with 8 bases of the junction left unmatched.

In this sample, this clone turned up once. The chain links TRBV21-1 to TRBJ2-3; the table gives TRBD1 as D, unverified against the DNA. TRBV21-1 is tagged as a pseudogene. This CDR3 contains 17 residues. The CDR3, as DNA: TGTGCCAGCAGCAAAGCGGACAGGGGTAGGGGCACAGATACGCAGTATTTT. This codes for CASSKADRGRGTDTQYF.

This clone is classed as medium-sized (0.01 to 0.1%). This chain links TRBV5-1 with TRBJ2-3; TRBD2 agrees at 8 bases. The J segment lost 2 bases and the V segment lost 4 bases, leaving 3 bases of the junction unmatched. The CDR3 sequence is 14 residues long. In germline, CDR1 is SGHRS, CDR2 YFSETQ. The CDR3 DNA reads TGCGCCAGCAGCACTAGCGGATTCACAGATACGCAGTATTTT. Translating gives CASSTSGFTDTQYF.

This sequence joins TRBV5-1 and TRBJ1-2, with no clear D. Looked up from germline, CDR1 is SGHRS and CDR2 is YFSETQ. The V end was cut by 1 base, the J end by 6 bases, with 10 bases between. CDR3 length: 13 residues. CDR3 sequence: CASSLYVRNGYTF. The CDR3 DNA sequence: TGCGCCAGCAGCTTGTACGTAAGGAATGGCTACACCTTC.

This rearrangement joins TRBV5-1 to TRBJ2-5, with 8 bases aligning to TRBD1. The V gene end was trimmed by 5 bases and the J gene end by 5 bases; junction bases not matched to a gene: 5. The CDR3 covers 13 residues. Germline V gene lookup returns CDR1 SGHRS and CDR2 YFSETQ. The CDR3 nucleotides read TGCGCCAGCAGGCCGACAGGGGCCGAGACCCAGTACTTC. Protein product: CASRPTGAETQYF.

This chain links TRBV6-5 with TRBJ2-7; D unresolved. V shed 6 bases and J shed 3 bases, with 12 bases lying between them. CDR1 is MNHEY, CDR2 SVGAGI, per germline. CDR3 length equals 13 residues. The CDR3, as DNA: TGTGCCAGCAGCCGAGACACTTACTACGAGCAGTACTTC. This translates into CASSRDTYYEQYF.

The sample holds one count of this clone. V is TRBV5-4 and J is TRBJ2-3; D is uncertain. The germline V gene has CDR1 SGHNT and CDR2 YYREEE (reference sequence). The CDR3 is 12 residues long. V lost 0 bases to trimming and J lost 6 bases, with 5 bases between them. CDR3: CASSLEPDTQYF. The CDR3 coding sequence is TGTGCCAGCAGCTTGGAGCCGGATACGCAGTATTTT.

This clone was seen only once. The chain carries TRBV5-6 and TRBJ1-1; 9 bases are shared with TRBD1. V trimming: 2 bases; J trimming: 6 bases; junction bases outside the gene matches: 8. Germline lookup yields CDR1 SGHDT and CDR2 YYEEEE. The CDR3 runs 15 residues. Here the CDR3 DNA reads TGTGCCAGCAGCTTAAACAGGGGGCTACGACCTGAAGCTTTCTTT. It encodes CASSLNRGLRPEAFF. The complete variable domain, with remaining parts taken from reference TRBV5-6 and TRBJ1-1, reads DAGVTQSPTHLIKTRGQQVTLRCSPKSGHDTVSWYQQALGQGPQFIFQYYEEEERQRGNFPDRFSGHQFPNYSSELNVNALLLGDSALYLCASSLNRGLRPEAFFGQGTRLTVV.

This CDR3 reads CASSTQQGGPGELFF. In DNA, the CDR3 is TGTGCCAGCAGTACCCAACAGGGGGGTCCCGGGGAGCTGTTTTTT. The chain recombines TRBV6-1 with TRBJ2-2; TRBD1 matches at 8 bases. The V gene's germline CDR1 is MNHNS and CDR2 SASEGT. This CDR3 spans 15 amino acids. V trimming: 5 bases; J trimming: 6 bases; junction bases outside the gene matches: 8.

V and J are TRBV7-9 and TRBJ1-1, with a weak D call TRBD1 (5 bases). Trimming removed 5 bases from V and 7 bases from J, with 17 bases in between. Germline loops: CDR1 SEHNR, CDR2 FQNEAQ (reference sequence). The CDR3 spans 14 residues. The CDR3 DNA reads TGTGCCAGCAGCGGCTATCAGGGACGGAGTGAAGCTTTCTTT. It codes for CASSGYQGRSEAFF.

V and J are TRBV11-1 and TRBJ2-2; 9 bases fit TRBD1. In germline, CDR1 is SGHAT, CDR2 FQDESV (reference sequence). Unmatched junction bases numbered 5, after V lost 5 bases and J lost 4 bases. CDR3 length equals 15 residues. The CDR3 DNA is TGTGCCAGCAGCGTCGACAGGGGGGCCACCGGGGAGCTGTTTTTT. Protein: CASSVDRGATGELFF.

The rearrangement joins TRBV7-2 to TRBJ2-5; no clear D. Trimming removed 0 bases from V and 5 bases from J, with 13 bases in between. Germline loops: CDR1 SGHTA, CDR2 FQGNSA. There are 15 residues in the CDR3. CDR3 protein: CASSLAGSQQETQYF. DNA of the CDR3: TGTGCCAGCAGCTTAGCGGGGTCACAACAGGAGACCCAGTACTTC.

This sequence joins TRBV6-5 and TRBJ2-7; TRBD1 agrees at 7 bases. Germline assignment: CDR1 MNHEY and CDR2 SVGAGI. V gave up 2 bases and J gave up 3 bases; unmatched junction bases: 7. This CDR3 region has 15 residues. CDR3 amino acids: CASSYTRGLLYEQYF. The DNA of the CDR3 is TGTGCCAGCAGTTACACGAGGGGGCTCCTCTACGAGCAGTACTTC.

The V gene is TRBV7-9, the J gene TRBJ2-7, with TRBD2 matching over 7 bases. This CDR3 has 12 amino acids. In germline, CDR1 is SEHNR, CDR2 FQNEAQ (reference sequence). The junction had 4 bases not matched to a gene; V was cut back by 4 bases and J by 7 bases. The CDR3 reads CASSSQAGEQYF. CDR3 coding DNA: TGTGCCAGCAGCTCCCAAGCGGGGGAGCAGTACTTC. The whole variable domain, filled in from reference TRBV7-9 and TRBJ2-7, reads DTGVSQNPRHKITKRGQNVTFRCDPISEHNRLYWYRQTLGQGPEFLTYFQNEAQLEKSRLLSDRFSAERPKGSFSTLEIQRTEQGDSAMYLCASSSQAGEQYFGPGTRLTVT.

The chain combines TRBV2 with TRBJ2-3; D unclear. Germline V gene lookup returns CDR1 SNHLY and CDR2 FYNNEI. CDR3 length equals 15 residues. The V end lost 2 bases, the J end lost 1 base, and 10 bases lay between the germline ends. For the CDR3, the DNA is TGTGCCAGCAGTGAATCGCGCACGCGCACAGATACGCAGTATTTT. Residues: CASSESRTRTDTQYF. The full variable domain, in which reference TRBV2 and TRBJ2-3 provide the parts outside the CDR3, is EPEVTQTPSHQVTQMGQEVILRCVPISNHLYFYWYRQILGQKVEFLVSFYNNEISEKSEIFDDQFSVERPDGSNFTLKIRSTKLEDSAMYFCASSESRTRTDTQYFGPGTRLTVL.

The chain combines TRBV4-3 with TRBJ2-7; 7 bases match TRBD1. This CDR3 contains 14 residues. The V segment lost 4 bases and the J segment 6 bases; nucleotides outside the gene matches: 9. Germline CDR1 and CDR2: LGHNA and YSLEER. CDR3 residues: CASSPIGTAVEQYF. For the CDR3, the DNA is TGCGCCAGCAGCCCAATCGGGACAGCGGTCGAGCAGTACTTC.

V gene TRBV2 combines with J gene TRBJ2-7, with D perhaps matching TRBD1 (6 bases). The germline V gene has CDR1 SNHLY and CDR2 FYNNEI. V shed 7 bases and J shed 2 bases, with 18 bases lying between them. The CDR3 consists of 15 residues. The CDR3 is CASTLRDIFTYEQYF. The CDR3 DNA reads TGTGCCAGCACCCTCCGGGACATATTCACCTACGAGCAGTACTTC.

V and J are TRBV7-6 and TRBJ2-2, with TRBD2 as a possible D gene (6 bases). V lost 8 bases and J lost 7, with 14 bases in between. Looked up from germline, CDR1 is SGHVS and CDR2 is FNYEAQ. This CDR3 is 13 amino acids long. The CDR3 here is CASQGTEGGELFF. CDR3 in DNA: TGTGCCAGCCAAGGGACGGAGGGCGGGGAGCTGTTTTTT.

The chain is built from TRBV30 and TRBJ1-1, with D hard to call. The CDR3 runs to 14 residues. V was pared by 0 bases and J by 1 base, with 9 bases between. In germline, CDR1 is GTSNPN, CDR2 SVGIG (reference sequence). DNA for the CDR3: TGTGCCTGGAGTGTAACGGCTCCGAACACTGAAGCTTTCTTT. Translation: CAWSVTAPNTEAFF. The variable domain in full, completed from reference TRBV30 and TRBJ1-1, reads SQTIHQWPATLVQPVGSPLSLECTVEGTSNPNLYWYRQAAGRGLQLLFYSVGIGQISSEVPQNLSASRPQDRQFILSSKKLLLSDSGFYLCAWSVTAPNTEAFFGQGTRLTVV.

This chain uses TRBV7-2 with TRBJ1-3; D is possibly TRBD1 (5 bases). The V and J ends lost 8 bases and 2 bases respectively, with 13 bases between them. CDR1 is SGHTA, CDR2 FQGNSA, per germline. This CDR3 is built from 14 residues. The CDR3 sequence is CASSWDGAGNTIYF. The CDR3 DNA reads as TGTGCCAGCTCCTGGGACGGTGCTGGAAACACCATATATTTT. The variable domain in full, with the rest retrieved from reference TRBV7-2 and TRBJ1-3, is GAGVSQSPSNKVTEKGKDVELRCDPISGHTALYWYRQSLGQGLEFLIYFQGNSAPDKSGLPSDRFSAERTGGSVSTLTIQRTQQEDSAVYLCASSWDGAGNTIYFGEGSWLTVV.

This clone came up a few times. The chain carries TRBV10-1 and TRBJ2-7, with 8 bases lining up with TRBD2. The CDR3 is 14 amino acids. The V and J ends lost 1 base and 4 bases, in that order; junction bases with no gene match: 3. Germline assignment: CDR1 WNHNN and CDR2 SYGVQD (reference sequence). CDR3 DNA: TGCGCCAGCAGTGAGTTGCCTAGCGGGTACGAGCAGTACTTC. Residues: CASSELPSGYEQYF.

DNA of the CDR3: TGTGCCAGCAGCCCCAGCCCCAGAAACTATGGCTACACCTTC. The encoded protein is CASSPSPRNYGYTF. The V and J genes are TRBV7-9 and TRBJ1-2; D not certain. Germline V CDR1 and CDR2: SEHNR, FQNEAQ (reference sequence). Trimming took off 5 bases at V and 2 bases at J, with 12 bases between the two ends. The CDR3 is 14 residues long.

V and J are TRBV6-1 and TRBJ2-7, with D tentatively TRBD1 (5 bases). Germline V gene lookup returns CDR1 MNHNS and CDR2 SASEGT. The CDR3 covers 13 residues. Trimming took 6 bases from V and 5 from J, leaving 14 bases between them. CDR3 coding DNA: TGTGCCAGCAGGGAACTGACAGTCAACGAGCAGTACTTC. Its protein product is CASRELTVNEQYF.

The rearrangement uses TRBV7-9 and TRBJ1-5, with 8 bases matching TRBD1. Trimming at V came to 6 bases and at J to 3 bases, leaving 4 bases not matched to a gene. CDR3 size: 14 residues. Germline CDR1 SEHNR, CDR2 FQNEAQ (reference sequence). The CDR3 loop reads CASRRQGPNQPQHF. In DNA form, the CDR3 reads TGTGCCAGCAGACGACAGGGGCCCAATCAGCCCCAGCATTTT.

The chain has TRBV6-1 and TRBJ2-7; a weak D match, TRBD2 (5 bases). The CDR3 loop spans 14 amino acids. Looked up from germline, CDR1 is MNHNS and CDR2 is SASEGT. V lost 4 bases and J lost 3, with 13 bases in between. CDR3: CASSVWGAYYEQYF. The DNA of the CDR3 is TGTGCCAGCAGTGTGTGGGGAGCCTACTACGAGCAGTACTTC.

CDR3 DNA: TGTGCCAGCAGTTTATCGGAGGGTGAGCCCCAGCATTTT. Its translation: CASSLSEGEPQHF. The chain has TRBV27 and TRBJ1-5; unclear D gene. The CDR3 length is 13 residues. Germline CDR1 and CDR2: MNHEY and SMNVEV (reference sequence). V was shortened by 0 bases and J by 8 bases, with 8 bases between the two germline ends.

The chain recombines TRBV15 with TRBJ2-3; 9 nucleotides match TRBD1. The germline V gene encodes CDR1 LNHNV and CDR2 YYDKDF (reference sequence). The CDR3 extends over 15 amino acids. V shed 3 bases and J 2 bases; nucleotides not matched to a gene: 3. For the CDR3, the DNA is TGTGCCACCAGCAGGGGGACAGGGAACACAGATACGCAGTATTTT. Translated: CATSRGTGNTDTQYF.